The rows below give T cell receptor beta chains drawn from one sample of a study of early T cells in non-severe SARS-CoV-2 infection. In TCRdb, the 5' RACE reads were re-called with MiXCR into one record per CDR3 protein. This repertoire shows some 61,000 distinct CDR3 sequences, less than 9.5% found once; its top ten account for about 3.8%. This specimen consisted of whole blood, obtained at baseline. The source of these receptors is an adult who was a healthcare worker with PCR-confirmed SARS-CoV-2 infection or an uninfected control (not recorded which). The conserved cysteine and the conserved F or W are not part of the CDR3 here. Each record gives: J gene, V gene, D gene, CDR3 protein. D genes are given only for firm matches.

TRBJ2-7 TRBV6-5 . ASSPEGQEQY
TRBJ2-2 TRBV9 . ASSGPNTGELF
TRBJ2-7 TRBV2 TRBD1 ASSIGTGPYEQY
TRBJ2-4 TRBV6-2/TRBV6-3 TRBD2 ASSYGLAENIQY
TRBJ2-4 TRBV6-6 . ASSTEGASAKNIQY
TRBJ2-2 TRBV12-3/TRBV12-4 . ASSPLLMDANTGELF
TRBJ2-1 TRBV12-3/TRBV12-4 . ASSFWASEQF
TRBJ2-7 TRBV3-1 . ASSQDDGWEQY
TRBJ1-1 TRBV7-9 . ASSLVGLEAF
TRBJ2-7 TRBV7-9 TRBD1 ASSFTPGTGKYEQY
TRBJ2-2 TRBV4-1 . ASSQQSTGELF
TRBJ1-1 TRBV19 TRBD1 ASSRAGTGGSMNTEAF
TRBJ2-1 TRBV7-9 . ASSLVLRGNEQF
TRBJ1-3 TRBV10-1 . ARGRTSGNTIY
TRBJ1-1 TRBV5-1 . ASSLGDREAF
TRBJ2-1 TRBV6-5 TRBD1 ASSFSTGGVGGQF
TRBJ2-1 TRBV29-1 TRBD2 SVEDWRLAGYNEQF
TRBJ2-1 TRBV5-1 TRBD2 ASSTGTSGVNEQF
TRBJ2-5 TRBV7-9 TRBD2 ASSSRGSSGGIQETQY
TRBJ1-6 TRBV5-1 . ASSLVGTDISPLH
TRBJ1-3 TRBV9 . ASSVGGEWTGNTIY
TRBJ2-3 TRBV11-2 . ASSRSRSTDTQY
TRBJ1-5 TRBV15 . ATSRGGTDQPQH
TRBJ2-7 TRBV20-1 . SARDMRGLIYEQY
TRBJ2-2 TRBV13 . ASSSRTGELF
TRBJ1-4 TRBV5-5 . ASSLAGRTNEKLF
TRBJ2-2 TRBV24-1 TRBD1 ATSEPGQAFHTGELF
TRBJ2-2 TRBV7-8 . ASSSMLAATGELF